These 10 T cell receptor beta chains were sequenced from one sample in a study of PD-1 blockade in classical Hodgkin lymphoma. Time point given: newly diagnosed, previously untreated cHL patient sample. Sequencing used immunoSEQ multiplex PCR; TCRdb keeps in-frame clones, though not all of them. The profile shows under 20,000 clones, roughly 90% of them singletons. The sample consisted of peripheral blood mononuclear cells (PBMCs). These receptors originate from a human donor with classical Hodgkin lymphoma.

The chain links TRBV19 to TRBJ2-5, with D maybe TRBD1 (5 bases). Germline values: CDR1 LNHDA, CDR2 SQIVND (reference sequence). Deletions cut 7 bases from V and 5 bases from J, with 20 bases between. The CDR3 has 15 amino acids. The CDR3 DNA is TGTGCCAGTACCCAAGGGGTCCGGCGCCCGGAGACCCAGTACTTC. Its translation is CASTQGVRRPETQYF. The full variable domain, its missing parts supplied by reference TRBV19 and TRBJ2-5, is DGGITQSPKYLFRKEGQNVTLSCEQNLNHDAMYWYRQDPGQGLRLIYYSQIVNDFQKGDIAEGYSVSREKKESFPLTVTSAQKNPTAFYLCASTQGVRRPETQYFGPGTRLLVL.

J is TRBJ1-1 and V is TRBV7-2, with no clear D. The V gene lost 1 base and the J gene lost 0 bases, with 15 bases spanning the gap. There are 17 residues in the CDR3. Germline CDR1 and CDR2: SGHTA and FQGNSA. This CDR3 is CASSLVEIVVLNTEAFF. CDR3 nucleotide sequence: TGTGCCAGCAGCTTAGTAGAGATAGTGGTGTTGAACACTGAAGCTTTCTTT.

The sample holds a few counts of this clone. The chain is built from TRBV5-4 and TRBJ2-1; maybe TRBD2 (5 bases). Germline CDR1 reads SGHNT; CDR2 reads YYREEE (reference sequence). Trimming shortened V by 4 bases and J by 2 bases, and 13 bases separated the two germline ends. This CDR3 is 15 amino acids long. In nucleotides, the CDR3 is TGTGCCAGCAGCGGAGCTAGCAGAACCTACAATGAGCAGTTCTTC. Amino acids: CASSGASRTYNEQFF. The whole variable domain, filled in from reference TRBV5-4 and TRBJ2-1, reads ETGVTQSPTHLIKTRGQQVTLRCSSQSGHNTVSWYQQALGQGPQFIFQYYREEENGRGNFPPRFSGLQFPNYSSELNVNALELDDSALYLCASSGASRTYNEQFFGPGTRLTVL.

This clone was seen just once. The V and J genes are TRBV9 and TRBJ2-1; 11 nucleotides match TRBD2. Per germline, CDR1 SGDLS and CDR2 YYNGEE. Losses at the gene ends were 2 bases for V and 3 bases for J; bases not matched to a gene: 7. The CDR3 extends over 17 amino acids. The CDR3 DNA is TGTGCCAGCAGCGTGGGGGGACTAGCGGAAAACTACAATGAGCAGTTCTTC. Protein product: CASSVGGLAENYNEQFF.

The rearrangement links TRBV9 to TRBJ1-4; the D is unclear. Trimming took off 0 bases at V and 4 bases at J, with 7 bases between the two ends. Germline V gives CDR1 SGDLS, CDR2 YYNGEE. The CDR3 sequence is 14 residues long. The CDR3 reads CASSVGGFNEKLFF. CDR3 DNA: TGTGCCAGCAGCGTAGGTGGATTTAATGAAAAACTGTTTTTT.

J is TRBJ2-1 and V is TRBV28, with 9 bases aligning to TRBD1. The length of the CDR3 is 14 residues. The V segment lost 2 bases and the J segment 13 bases; nucleotides outside the gene matches: 9. Germline V gene lookup returns CDR1 MDHEN and CDR2 SYDVKM. This CDR3 reads CASSLPGQGRLQFF. CDR3 DNA sequence: TGTGCCAGCAGTTTACCGGGACAGGGTAGGTTACAGTTCTTC.

This chain uses TRBV2 with TRBJ2-3, with D tentatively TRBD1 (6 bases). Deletions cut 6 bases from V and 2 bases from J, with 12 bases between. The CDR3 has 14 residues. In germline, CDR1 is SNHLY, CDR2 FYNNEI. The CDR3 nucleotides are TGTGCCAGCAGCAGAGACAGGAACACAGATACGCAGTATTTT. It translates to CASSRDRNTDTQYF.

The chain links TRBV28 to TRBJ1-1; D is unclear. This CDR3 is 16 amino acids long. With 3 bases removed from V and 0 bases from J, the gap between germline ends came to 14 bases. CDR1 is MDHEN and CDR2 is SYDVKM in the germline V gene. Here the CDR3 reads CASSLGSPYMNTEAFF. The CDR3 DNA is TGTGCCAGCAGTTTGGGAAGTCCTTACATGAACACTGAAGCTTTCTTT.

This clone has more than one count but fewer than ten. This rearrangement joins TRBV7-2 to TRBJ2-7; TRBD1 matches at 7 bases. Germline values: CDR1 SGHTA, CDR2 FQGNSA. Trimming cost V 4 bases and J 3 bases; bases outside gene matches: 9. The CDR3 is made up of 15 amino acids. The CDR3 bases are TGTGCCAGCAGCTATAGATGGGACAGCCTCTACGAGCAGTACTTC. As protein: CASSYRWDSLYEQYF.

This clone has only a few counts. The chain has TRBV7-2 and TRBJ2-1; 8 bases fit TRBD2. Germline V lookup: CDR1 SGHTA, CDR2 FQGNSA. Trimming removed 3 bases from V and 9 bases from J; junction bases left unmatched: 13. The CDR3 has 16 residues. CDR3 amino acids: CASSFSSGLGIGEQFF. The CDR3 DNA reads as TGTGCCAGCAGCTTTTCTTCGGGACTAGGGATTGGTGAGCAGTTCTTC.